The clone carrying this T cell receptor beta chain was picked up a small number of times. Its antigen is not known. CDR3 size: 15 residues. Germline V lookup: CDR1 SGHVS, CDR2 FQNEAQ. Germline trimming cut 6 bases from V and 4 bases from J; bases unmatched to any gene: 11. TCRdb itself ran the 5' RACE reads through MiXCR, one entry per CDR3 protein. The sample carries around 600,000 distinct CDR3 sequences, around an eighth recorded once. This specimen comes from a study of T cells after yellow fever vaccination. Study results and limitations: Reappearing after the booster were most of the clones from primary vaccination (96% CD4, approximately 85% CD8).

The source was PBMCs, collected on the day of the yellow fever booster vaccination. The chain is built from TRBV7-8 and TRBJ1-2; 7 positions match TRBD1. The TCR originated in a man younger than 40 who received the YFV17D yellow fever vaccine. Here the CDR3 DNA reads TGTGCCAGCAGTCCGGGAGGGGGCTGGGTCTATGGCTACACCTTC. This translates into CASSPGGGWVYGYTF.